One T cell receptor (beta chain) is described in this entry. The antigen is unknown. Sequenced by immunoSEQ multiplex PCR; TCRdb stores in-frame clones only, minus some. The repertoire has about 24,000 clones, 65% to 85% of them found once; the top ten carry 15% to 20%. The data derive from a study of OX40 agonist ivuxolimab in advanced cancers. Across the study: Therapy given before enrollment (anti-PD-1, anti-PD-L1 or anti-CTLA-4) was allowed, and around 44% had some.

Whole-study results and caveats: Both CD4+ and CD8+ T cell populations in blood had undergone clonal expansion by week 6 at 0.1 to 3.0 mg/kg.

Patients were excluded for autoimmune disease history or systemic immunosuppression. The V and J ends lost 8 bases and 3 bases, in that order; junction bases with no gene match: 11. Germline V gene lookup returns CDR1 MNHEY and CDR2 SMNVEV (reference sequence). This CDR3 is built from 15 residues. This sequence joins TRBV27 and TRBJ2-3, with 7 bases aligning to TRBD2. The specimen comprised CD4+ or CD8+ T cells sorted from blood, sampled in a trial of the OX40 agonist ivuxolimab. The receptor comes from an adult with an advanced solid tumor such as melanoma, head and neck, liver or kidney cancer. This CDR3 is CASGFLRGVTDTQYF. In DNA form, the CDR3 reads TGTGCCAGCGGATTCCTTCGGGGGGTGACAGATACGCAGTATTTT.